The clone carrying this TCR beta chain was seen only a few times. Its antigen is still unknown. This sample is drawn from a study of early T cells in non-severe SARS-CoV-2 infection. Study details: Alpha and beta chains were unpaired, from unsorted whole-blood bulk RNA. Study-level findings and limits: Private and CD4 specificities were missed by VDJdb matching, skewed to anti-spike CD8.

Individual cDNA molecules carried attached unique molecular identifiers. Each CDR3 protein gets one entry after TCRdb re-called the 5' RACE reads with MiXCR. In the table there are 48,000 or so distinct CDR3 sequences, 6% to 8% of which are singletons. This sequence was found in an adult who was a healthcare worker with PCR-confirmed SARS-CoV-2 infection or an uninfected control (not recorded which). The input for sequencing was whole blood, taken at baseline.

CDR3 protein: CASSQEYGQMNEKLFF. In nucleotides, the CDR3 is TGCGCCAGCAGCCAAGAGTACGGGCAGATGAATGAAAAACTGTTTTTT. The rearrangement links TRBV4-1 to TRBJ1-4; D ambiguous. Germline V CDR1 and CDR2: MGHRA, YSYEKL. The CDR3 runs to 16 residues. V dropped 0 bases and J dropped 5 bases, with 13 bases sitting between them.